What follows is one TCR beta chain and its context. This sample was taken from a study of blood T cell repertoires in COVID-19. About the research overall: Sites in the United States, Italy and Spain provided acute and convalescent COVID-19 samples. Sources were T cells, B-cell-depleted T cells, or PBMCs; the material itself was cDNA or gDNA.

This CDR3 has 17 amino acids. After removal of 8 bases from V and 4 bases from J, the junction contained 11 bases not matched to a gene. Per germline, CDR1 SNHLY and CDR2 FYNNEI. Per the original data handling: Amplification of reference gene primers provided the estimated nucleated cell counts. Assay used: immunoSEQ multiplex PCR; TCRdb lists only in-frame clones, some missing. V, J and clone size are taken as reported in that table, and D and trimming were inferred from the DNA itself. Of about 94,000 clones in the sample, around 86% were seen once. The receptor was derived from a woman older than 75 with acute or convalescent COVID-19. The sequencing input was peripheral blood. The chain is built from TRBV2 and TRBJ2-5; 15 bases are a match to TRBD2. Written as DNA, the CDR3 is TGTGCCAGCGCCTACCGGACTAGCGGGGGGGCCCGAGAGACCCAGTACTTC. It yields the protein CASAYRTSGGARETQYF.